The 20 T cell receptor beta chains presented below share a single source sample, sequenced in a study of identical twins. In TCRdb, the 5' RACE reads were re-called with MiXCR into one record per CDR3 protein. The sample contains 750,000 to 950,000 distinct CDR3 sequences, 9% to 15% of which appear only once. A further study also used this sample, focusing on yellow fever vaccine responses in identical twins.

Sequenced: PBMCs. The receptors were sampled from a woman aged 18-30 years in good health.

This clonotype was observed at least ten times. The V gene is TRBV12-3 or TRBV12-4, the J gene TRBJ1-2; D uncertain. CDR3 length: 12 amino acids. V was pared by 6 bases and J by 10 bases, with 15 bases between. In DNA, the CDR3 is TGTGCCAGCAGCAGAGACGCTCCGGTCTACACCTTC. It is translated as CASSRDAPVYTF.

The chain joins TRBV7-8 to TRBJ2-1, with a tentative D call TRBD1 (5 bases). CDR3 length equals 16 residues. V lost 5 bases, J lost 3 bases, and 17 bases lay in between. CDR1 SGHVS and CDR2 FQNEAQ come from the germline V gene. The CDR3 DNA reads TGTGCCAGCAGCAGACAGTCTCTCAATTTCTACAATGAGCAGTTCTTC. Protein product: CASSRQSLNFYNEQFF.

The CDR3 coding sequence is TGCGCCAGCAGTAGAGGTAGCGACAGCACAGATACGCAGTATTTT. Its protein product is CASSRGSDSTDTQYF. The chain links TRBV5-1 to TRBJ2-3; D is perhaps TRBD2 (5 bases). The germline CDR1 and CDR2 sequences are SGHRS and YFSETQ. V was pared by 5 bases and J by 0 bases, with 13 bases between. The CDR3 runs to 15 residues. The full variable domain, in which reference TRBV5-1 and TRBJ2-3 provide the parts outside the CDR3, is KAGVTQTPRYLIKTRGQQVTLSCSPISGHRSVSWYQQTPGQGLQFLFEYFSETQRNKGNFPGRFSGRQFSNSRSEMNVSTLELGDSALYLCASSRGSDSTDTQYFGPGTRLTVL.

In its sample, this clonotype was seen a few times. The chain joins TRBV7-9 to TRBJ1-2; 8 bases are shared with TRBD1. Germline-derived CDR1 and CDR2 are SEHNR and FQNEAQ (reference sequence). This CDR3 contains 15 residues. Trimming at V came to 3 bases and at J to 4 bases, leaving 7 bases not matched to a gene. The CDR3: CASSFSQGATYGYTF. CDR3 coding DNA: TGTGCCAGCAGCTTTTCGCAGGGGGCGACCTATGGCTACACCTTC. The whole variable domain, remainder taken from reference TRBV7-9 and TRBJ1-2, is DTGVSQNPRHKITKRGQNVTFRCDPISEHNRLYWYRQTLGQGPEFLTYFQNEAQLEKSRLLSDRFSAERPKGSFSTLEIQRTEQGDSAMYLCASSFSQGATYGYTFGSGTRLTVV.

There are many counts of this clonotype. The V and J genes are TRBV5-1 and TRBJ2-7, with D possibly called TRBD1 or TRBD2 (6 bases each). V was shortened by 2 bases and J by 3 bases, with 15 bases between the two germline ends. CDR3 length: 15 residues. Germline CDR1 is SGHRS and CDR2 is YFSETQ. This CDR3 is CASSLPTGAHYEQYF. The CDR3 coding sequence is TGCGCCAGCAGCTTACCCACGGGGGCTCACTACGAGCAGTACTTC.

This clonotype is labeled as medium-sized. Sequence at one end of the junction differs from germline and may be a read error. This chain uses TRBV12-3 or TRBV12-4 with TRBJ2-3; tentatively, D is TRBD1 (6 bases). The CDR3 has 14 amino acids. CDR3 DNA: TGTGCCAGCAGCTTAGGAACAGGGACGGATACGCAGTATTTT. Protein: CASSLGTGTDTQYF.

This clonotype was counted many times. This chain connects TRBV7-9 to TRBJ1-2; D not certain. Trimming took off 1 base at V and 5 bases at J, with 14 bases between the two ends. The germline gives CDR1 SEHNR, CDR2 FQNEAQ (reference sequence). This CDR3 is built from 15 residues. The DNA of the CDR3 is TGTGCCAGCAGCTTAGGGCAGGACGTCCCATATGGCTACACCTTC. Protein product: CASSLGQDVPYGYTF.

This rearrangement joins TRBV27 to TRBJ2-1; TRBD1 or TRBD2 may be the D gene (7 bases each). V dropped 5 bases and J dropped 5 bases, with 16 bases sitting between them. Germline V gene data show CDR1 as MNHEY and CDR2 as SMNVEV (reference sequence). This CDR3 comprises 15 residues. The CDR3 reads CASSTRGRGDNEQFF. The CDR3 region has the DNA TGTGCCAGCAGTACCAGGGGGAGGGGAGACAATGAGCAGTTCTTC.

This clonotype was seen a handful of times. The chain links TRBV10-3 to TRBJ2-1; D is undetermined. There are 16 residues in the CDR3. V was cut by 0 bases and J by 0 bases, with 9 bases left in between. Per germline, CDR1 ENHRY and CDR2 SYGVKD. The chain's CDR3 is CAISESGRSSYNEQFF. The CDR3, as DNA: TGTGCCATCAGTGAGTCCGGCCGGAGCTCCTACAATGAGCAGTTCTTC.

The chain links TRBV4-1 to TRBJ2-1, with TRBD2 matching over 12 bases. The germline V gene has CDR1 MGHRA and CDR2 YSYEKL. The length of the CDR3 is 15 residues. V shed 4 bases, J shed 7 bases, and the junction held 5 bases outside the gene matches. CDR3 DNA: TGCGCCAGCAGCCCGCTAGCGGGGGGGCAAAATGAGCAGTTCTTC. This sequence encodes CASSPLAGGQNEQFF.

The chain joins TRBV12-3 or TRBV12-4 to TRBJ2-2; TRBD2 aligns across 7 bases. This CDR3 has 15 amino acids. V dropped 6 bases and J dropped 5; count of bases not matched to a gene: 9. The CDR3 reads CASSSPNGGTGELFF. The CDR3 DNA reads TGTGCCAGCAGCTCTCCAAACGGGGGGACCGGGGAGCTGTTTTTT.

The DNA for the CDR3 is TGTGCCATCAGTGATGGGCCCAAGGGCCCCAATGAGCAGTTCTTC. As protein: CAISDGPKGPNEQFF. The V gene is TRBV10-3, the J gene TRBJ2-1, with D unclear. In germline, CDR1 is ENHRY, CDR2 SYGVKD. The germline V and J ends were trimmed by 3 bases and 6 bases, with 15 bases remaining between them. CDR3 length: 15 residues.

V is TRBV15 and J is TRBJ2-7; D is possibly TRBD2 (6 bases). The V gene lost 5 bases and the J gene lost 9 bases, with 14 bases spanning the gap. The CDR3 consists of 12 residues. Per germline, CDR1 LNHNV and CDR2 YYDKDF (reference sequence). The CDR3 nucleotides are TGTGCCACCAGCGGGCTACGGGAGAGGCAGTACTTC. Its protein is CATSGLRERQYF.

This clonotype has just a few counts. This chain uses TRBV7-6 with TRBJ2-1; 7 bases agree with TRBD1. Germline V gives CDR1 SGHVS, CDR2 FNYEAQ. The CDR3 runs 19 residues. The V segment lost 5 bases and the J segment 2 bases; nucleotides outside the gene matches: 18. This CDR3 reads CASSRDRDTSIHAYNEQFF. CDR3 sequence (DNA): TGTGCCAGCAGCAGAGACAGGGACACGAGTATTCATGCCTACAATGAGCAGTTCTTC. Together with reference TRBV7-6 and TRBJ2-1, the CDR3 gives the full variable domain: GAGVSQSPRYKVTKRGQDVALRCDPISGHVSLYWYRQALGQGPEFLTYFNYEAQQDKSGLPNDRFSAERPEGSISTLTIQRTEQRDSAMYRCASSRDRDTSIHAYNEQFFGPGTRLTVL.

The chain links TRBV4-2 to TRBJ2-7; no clear D. CDR3 size: 15 residues. Deletions cut 1 base from V and 0 bases from J, with 10 bases between. From germline, CDR1 is LGHNA and CDR2 YNFKEQ. The DNA of the CDR3 is TGTGCCAGCAGCCAAGTCGCCCATAGCTCCTACGAGCAGTACTTC. This encodes CASSQVAHSSYEQYF.

This chain connects TRBV24-1 to TRBJ2-1, with 8 bases identical to TRBD2. The CDR3 totals 14 residues. The V gene end was trimmed by 8 bases and the J gene end by 4 bases; junction bases not matched to a gene: 6. Germline V gene lookup returns CDR1 KGHDR and CDR2 SFDVKD. CDR3 loop: CATTSGGPYNEQFF. Here the CDR3 DNA reads TGTGCCACCACCTCGGGAGGGCCTTACAATGAGCAGTTCTTC.

The rearrangement joins TRBV11-1 to TRBJ2-1; possible D gene TRBD1, 5 bases. Germline V lookup: CDR1 SGHAT, CDR2 FQDESV (reference sequence). This CDR3 spans 16 amino acids. Deletions cut 5 bases from V and 0 bases from J, with 14 bases between. CDR3 sequence reads: CASSVTEDPSYNEQFF. The CDR3 DNA is TGTGCCAGCAGCGTGACAGAAGACCCCTCCTACAATGAGCAGTTCTTC.

This chain joins TRBV28 and TRBJ2-3; 10 bases match TRBD2. The CDR3 runs to 17 residues. Per the germline V gene, CDR1 is MDHEN and CDR2 is SYDVKM. The V segment lost 5 bases and the J segment 0 bases; nucleotides outside the gene matches: 8. CDR3 sequence: CASSPQGLAESTDTQYF. Here the CDR3 DNA reads TGTGCCAGCAGTCCACAAGGACTAGCGGAAAGCACAGATACGCAGTATTTT.

V is TRBV20-1 and J is TRBJ2-4; D gene ambiguous. CDR1 and CDR2 from the germline V gene are DFQATT and SNEGSKA (reference sequence). The CDR3 length is 12 residues. V dropped 6 bases and J dropped 11 bases, with 17 bases sitting between them. In nucleotides, the CDR3 is TGCAGTGCCTCCCTTCCCTCTGGGGTTCAGTACTTC. Translation: CSASLPSGVQYF.

This clonotype occurred a few times. The chain uses TRBV10-3 and TRBJ1-2; 7 bases agree with TRBD1. Losses at the gene ends were 8 bases for V and 4 bases for J; bases not matched to a gene: 4. Germline V gene sequence: CDR1 ENHRY, CDR2 SYGVKD. There are 12 residues in the CDR3. DNA of the CDR3: TGTGCCATCCGAGGGGGCTCCTATGGCTACACCTTC. As protein: CAIRGGSYGYTF.